The entry below describes one T cell receptor (beta chain). Its antigen is not known. MiXCR reprocessed the PCR reads for TCRdb. The table shows about 21,000 clones, with about 17% occurring only once. Germline CDR1 is SGHRS and CDR2 is YFSETQ. The CDR3 sequence is 14 residues long. Trimming removed 2 bases from V and 4 bases from J, with 12 bases in between. Each patient came to thyroid surgery without any prior treatment (of any kind). These data belong to a study of metastatic and nonmetastatic thyroid tumors. Across the whole study: Comparative analysis of repertoires was undertaken across blood and tumor or nodule tissue obtained from malignant and benign thyroid patients. Study-wide results and caveats: Compared with benign nodules, malignant thyroid tumors were reported to have significantly higher TCR beta diversity in both blood and tumor.

The J gene is TRBJ1-2, the V gene TRBV5-1, with a tentative D call TRBD1 (6 bases). Source material: blood. This sequence was found in a male donor with papillary thyroid cancer or a benign thyroid nodule (not recorded which). Some clones in this sample may be carry-over from other donors' samples. The CDR3 here is CASSLNQGTYGYTF. The CDR3 coding sequence is TGCGCCAGCAGCTTAAATCAGGGGACCTATGGCTACACCTTC.